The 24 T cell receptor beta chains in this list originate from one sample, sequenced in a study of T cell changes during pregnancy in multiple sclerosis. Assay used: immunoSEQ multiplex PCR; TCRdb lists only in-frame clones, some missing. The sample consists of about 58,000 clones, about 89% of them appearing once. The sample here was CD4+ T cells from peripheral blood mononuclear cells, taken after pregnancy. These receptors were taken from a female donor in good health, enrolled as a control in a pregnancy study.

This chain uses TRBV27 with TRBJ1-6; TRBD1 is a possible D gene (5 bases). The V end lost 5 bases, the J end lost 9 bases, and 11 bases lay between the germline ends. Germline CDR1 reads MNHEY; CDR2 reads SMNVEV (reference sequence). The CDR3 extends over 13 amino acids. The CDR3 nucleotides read TGTGCCAGCAGTCATAGGACAACTTCACCCCTCCACTTT. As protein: CASSHRTTSPLHF.

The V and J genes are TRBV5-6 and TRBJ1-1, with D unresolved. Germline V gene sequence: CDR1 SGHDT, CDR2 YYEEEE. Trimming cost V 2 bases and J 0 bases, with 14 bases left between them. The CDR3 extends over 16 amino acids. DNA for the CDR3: TGTGCCAGCAGCTTAGGCCAGGTCCTCATGAACACTGAAGCTTTCTTT. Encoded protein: CASSLGQVLMNTEAFF.

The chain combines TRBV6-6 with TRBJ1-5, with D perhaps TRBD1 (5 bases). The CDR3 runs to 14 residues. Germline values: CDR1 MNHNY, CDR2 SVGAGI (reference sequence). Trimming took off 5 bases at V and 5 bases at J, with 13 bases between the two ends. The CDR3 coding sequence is TGTGCCAGCAGTACCCAGACAGCTTATCAGCCCCAGCATTTT. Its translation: CASSTQTAYQPQHF.

Written as DNA, the CDR3 is TGTGCCAGCAGTTACATCCCACAGGGGGGAACTAGCACAGATACGCAGTATTTT. Encoded protein: CASSYIPQGGTSTDTQYF. The chain joins TRBV4-2 to TRBJ2-3; 8 bases are a match to TRBD1. Germline V lookup: CDR1 LGHNA, CDR2 YNFKEQ. CDR3 length: 18 residues. With 6 bases clipped from V and 0 bases from J, the junction kept 14 bases outside the gene matches.

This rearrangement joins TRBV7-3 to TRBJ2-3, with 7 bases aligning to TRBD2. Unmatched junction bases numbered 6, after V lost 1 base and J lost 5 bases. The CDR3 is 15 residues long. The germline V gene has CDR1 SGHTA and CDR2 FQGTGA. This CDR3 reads CASSLSGGGLDTQYF. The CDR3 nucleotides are TGTGCCAGCAGCTTAAGCGGGGGTGGGTTAGATACGCAGTATTTT.

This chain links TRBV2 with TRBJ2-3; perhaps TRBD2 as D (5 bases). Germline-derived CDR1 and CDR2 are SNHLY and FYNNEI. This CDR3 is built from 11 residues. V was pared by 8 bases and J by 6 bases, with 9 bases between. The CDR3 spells CASGLWDTQYF. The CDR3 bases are TGTGCCAGCGGACTCTGGGATACGCAGTATTTT.

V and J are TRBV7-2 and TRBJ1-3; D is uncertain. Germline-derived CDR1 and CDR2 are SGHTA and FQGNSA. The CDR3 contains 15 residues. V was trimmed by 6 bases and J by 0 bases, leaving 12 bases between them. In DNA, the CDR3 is TGTGCCAGCAGTCCCTCCCCGGGCTCTGGAAACACCATATATTTT. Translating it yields CASSPSPGSGNTIYF.

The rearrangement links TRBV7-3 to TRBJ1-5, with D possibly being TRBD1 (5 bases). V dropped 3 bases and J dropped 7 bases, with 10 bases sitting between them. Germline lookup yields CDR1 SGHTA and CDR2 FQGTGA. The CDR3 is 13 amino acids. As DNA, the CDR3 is TGTGCCAGCAGCTTCGGGGGTGGCCAGCCCCAGCATTTT. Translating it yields CASSFGGGQPQHF.

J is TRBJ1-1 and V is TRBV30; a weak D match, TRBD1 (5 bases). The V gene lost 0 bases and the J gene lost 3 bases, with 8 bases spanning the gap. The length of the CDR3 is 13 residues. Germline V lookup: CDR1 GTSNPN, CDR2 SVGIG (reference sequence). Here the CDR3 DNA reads TGTGCCTGGAGTGTACAGGTGGACACTGAAGCTTTCTTT. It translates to CAWSVQVDTEAFF.

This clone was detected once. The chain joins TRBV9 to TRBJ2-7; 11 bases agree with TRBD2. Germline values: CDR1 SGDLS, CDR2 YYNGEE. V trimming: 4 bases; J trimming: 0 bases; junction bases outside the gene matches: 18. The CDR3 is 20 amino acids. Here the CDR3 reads CASSLGPGLADSRISYEQYF. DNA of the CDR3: TGTGCCAGCAGCCTGGGCCCGGGACTAGCGGACTCCCGCATCTCCTACGAGCAGTACTTC.

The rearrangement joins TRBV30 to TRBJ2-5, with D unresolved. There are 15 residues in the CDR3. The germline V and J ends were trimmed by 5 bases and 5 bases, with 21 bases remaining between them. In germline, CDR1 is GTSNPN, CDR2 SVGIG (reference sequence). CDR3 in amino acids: CAWGSSPAAVETQYF. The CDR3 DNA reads TGTGCCTGGGGTTCGAGCCCCGCTGCGGTGGAGACCCAGTACTTC.

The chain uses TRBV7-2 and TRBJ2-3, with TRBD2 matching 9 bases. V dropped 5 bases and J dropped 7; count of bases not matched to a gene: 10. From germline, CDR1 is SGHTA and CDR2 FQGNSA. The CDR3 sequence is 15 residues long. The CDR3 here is CASSIRGTSPNTQYF. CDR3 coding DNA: TGTGCCAGCAGCATAAGGGGGACTAGCCCGAATACGCAGTATTTT.

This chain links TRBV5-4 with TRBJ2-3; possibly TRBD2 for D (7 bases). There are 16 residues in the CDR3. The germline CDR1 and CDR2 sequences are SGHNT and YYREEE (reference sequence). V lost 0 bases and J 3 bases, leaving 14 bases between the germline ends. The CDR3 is CASSLGRGQGTDTQYF. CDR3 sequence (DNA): TGTGCCAGCAGCTTGGGGCGGGGGCAAGGGACAGATACGCAGTATTTT.

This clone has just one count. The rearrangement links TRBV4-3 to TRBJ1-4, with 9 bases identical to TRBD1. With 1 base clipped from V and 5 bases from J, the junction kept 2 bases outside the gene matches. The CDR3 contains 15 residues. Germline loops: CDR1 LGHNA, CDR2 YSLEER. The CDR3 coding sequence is TGCGCCAGCAGCCAAGGACAGGGGGGAAATGAAAAACTGTTTTTT. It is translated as CASSQGQGGNEKLFF.

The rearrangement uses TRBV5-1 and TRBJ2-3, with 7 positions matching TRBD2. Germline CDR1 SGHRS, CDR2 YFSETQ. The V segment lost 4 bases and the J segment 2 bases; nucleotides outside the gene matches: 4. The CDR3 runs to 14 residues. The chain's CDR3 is CASSVAGDTDTQYF. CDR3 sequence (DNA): TGCGCCAGCAGCGTTGCGGGGGACACAGATACGCAGTATTTT.

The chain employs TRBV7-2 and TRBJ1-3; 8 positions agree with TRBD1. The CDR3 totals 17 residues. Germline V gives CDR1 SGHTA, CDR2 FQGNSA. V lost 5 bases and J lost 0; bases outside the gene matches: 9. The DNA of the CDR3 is TGTGCCAGCAGCCGACAGGGGACCTGGAGCTCTGGAAACACCATATATTTT. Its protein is CASSRQGTWSSGNTIYF.

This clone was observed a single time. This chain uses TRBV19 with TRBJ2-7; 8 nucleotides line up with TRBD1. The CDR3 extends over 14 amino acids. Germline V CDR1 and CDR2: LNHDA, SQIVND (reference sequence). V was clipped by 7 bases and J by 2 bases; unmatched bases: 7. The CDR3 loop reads CASTGQAPPYEQYF. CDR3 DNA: TGTGCCAGTACGGGACAGGCTCCTCCCTACGAGCAGTACTTC.

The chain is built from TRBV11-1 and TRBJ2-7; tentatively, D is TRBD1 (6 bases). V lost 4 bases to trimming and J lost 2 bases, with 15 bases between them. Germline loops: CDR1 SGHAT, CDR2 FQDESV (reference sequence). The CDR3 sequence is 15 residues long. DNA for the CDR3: TGTGCCAGCAGCTCCGGACAGCCCACGGCCTACGAGCAGTACTTC. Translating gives CASSSGQPTAYEQYF.

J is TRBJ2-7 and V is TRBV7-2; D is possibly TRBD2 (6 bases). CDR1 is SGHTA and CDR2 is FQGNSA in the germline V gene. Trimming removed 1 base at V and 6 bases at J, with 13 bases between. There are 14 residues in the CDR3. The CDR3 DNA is TGTGCCAGCAGCTTAGAGCGGATCGGGGGCGAGCAGTACTTC. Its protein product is CASSLERIGGEQYF.

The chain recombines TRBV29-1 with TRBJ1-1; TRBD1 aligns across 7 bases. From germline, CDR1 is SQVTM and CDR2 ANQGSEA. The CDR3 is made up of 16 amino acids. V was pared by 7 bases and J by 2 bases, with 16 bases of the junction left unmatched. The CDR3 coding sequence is TGCAGCGCATCGACAGGGAATCCTATTACTAACACTGAAGCTTTCTTT. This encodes CSASTGNPITNTEAFF.

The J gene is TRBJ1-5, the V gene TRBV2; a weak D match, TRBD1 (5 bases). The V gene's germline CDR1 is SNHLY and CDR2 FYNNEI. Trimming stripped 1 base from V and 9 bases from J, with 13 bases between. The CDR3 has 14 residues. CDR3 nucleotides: TGTGCCAGCAGTGAAGAGGGACTTTTAGGGCCCCAGCATTTT. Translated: CASSEEGLLGPQHF.

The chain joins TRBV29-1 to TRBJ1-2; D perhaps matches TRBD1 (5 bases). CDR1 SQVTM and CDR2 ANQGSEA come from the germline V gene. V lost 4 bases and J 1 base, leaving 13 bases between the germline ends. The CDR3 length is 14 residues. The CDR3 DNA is TGCAGCGTTGGTAACAGGATGGGTAACTATGGCTACACCTTC. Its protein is CSVGNRMGNYGYTF.

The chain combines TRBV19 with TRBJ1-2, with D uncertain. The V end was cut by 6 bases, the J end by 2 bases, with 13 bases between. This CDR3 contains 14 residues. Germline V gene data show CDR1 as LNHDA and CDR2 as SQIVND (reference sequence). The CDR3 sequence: CASRSPGFNYGYTF. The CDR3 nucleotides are TGTGCCAGTAGGTCACCGGGTTTCAACTATGGCTACACCTTC. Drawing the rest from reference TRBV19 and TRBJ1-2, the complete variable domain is DGGITQSPKYLFRKEGQNVTLSCEQNLNHDAMYWYRQDPGQGLRLIYYSQIVNDFQKGDIAEGYSVSREKKESFPLTVTSAQKNPTAFYLCASRSPGFNYGYTFGSGTRLTVV.

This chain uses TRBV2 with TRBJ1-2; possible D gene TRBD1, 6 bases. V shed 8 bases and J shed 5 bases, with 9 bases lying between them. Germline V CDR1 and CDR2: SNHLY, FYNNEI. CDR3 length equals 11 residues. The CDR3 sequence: CASGGPYGYTF. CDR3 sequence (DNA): TGTGCCAGCGGGGGCCCTTATGGCTACACCTTC.